The 18 T cell receptor beta chains given below trace back to one sample, sequenced in a study of blood T cell repertoires in COVID-19. Data came from immunoSEQ multiplex PCR; TCRdb stores just in-frame clones and leaves some out. The sample has under 250,000 clones; 84% are singletons. The sequenced material came from peripheral blood. These receptors all stem from a woman between 40 and 50 years old who had recovered from COVID-19.

The chain uses TRBV3-1 (or the pseudogene TRBV3-2) and TRBJ1-3; D is undetermined. CDR3 length: 14 amino acids. Per germline, CDR1 LGHDT and CDR2 YNNKEL (reference sequence). Trimming cost V 2 bases and J 0 bases, with 5 bases left between them. Written as DNA, the CDR3 is TGTGCCAGCAGCCAACGGGACTCTGGAAACACCATATATTTT. It encodes CASSQRDSGNTIYF.

The CDR3 loop is CATSAQTGGSTEAFF. CDR3 coding DNA: TGTGCCACCAGTGCGCAAACAGGAGGGTCCACTGAAGCTTTCTTT. This chain joins TRBV24-1 and TRBJ1-1, with D tentatively TRBD1 (5 bases). From germline, CDR1 is KGHDR and CDR2 SFDVKD. V shed 5 bases and J shed 4 bases, with 16 bases lying between them. CDR3 length: 15 residues.

This clone was detected only a few times. The chain links TRBV5-1 to TRBJ1-3; D gene unclear. Deletions cut 3 bases from V and 0 bases from J, with 10 bases between. Germline loops: CDR1 SGHRS, CDR2 YFSETQ. This CDR3 has 15 residues. For the CDR3, the DNA is TGCGCCAGCAGCTGGGCCGCTGACTCTGGAAACACCATATATTTT. As protein: CASSWAADSGNTIYF.

V usage is TRBV6-5 and J usage is TRBJ2-2, with D possibly matching TRBD2 (6 bases). This CDR3 region has 15 residues. Trimming removed 6 bases at V and 1 base at J, with 12 bases between. Germline assignment: CDR1 MNHEY and CDR2 SVGAGI. The CDR3 spells CASRDSGMNTGELFF. For the CDR3, the DNA is TGTGCCAGCAGGGATAGCGGTATGAACACCGGGGAGCTGTTTTTT.

In this sample, this clone turned up a few times. The chain combines TRBV5-5 with TRBJ1-6; D unresolved. V was trimmed by 1 base and J by 3 bases, leaving 11 bases between them. Germline values: CDR1 SGHKS, CDR2 YYEKEE (reference sequence). The length of the CDR3 is 16 residues. The CDR3 coding sequence is TGTGCCAGCAGCTTGTTAACGGGTGACTATAATTCACCCCTCCACTTT. This translates into CASSLLTGDYNSPLHF. Together with reference TRBV5-5 and TRBJ1-6, the CDR3 gives the full variable domain: DAGVTQSPTHLIKTRGQQVTLRCSPISGHKSVSWYQQVLGQGPQFIFQYYEKEERGRGNFPDRFSARQFPNYSSELNVNALLLGDSALYLCASSLLTGDYNSPLHFGNGTRLTVT.

As for this clone: The same CDR3 arises from other DNA sequences in this sample as well. The chain couples TRBV5-1 to TRBJ2-5; D remains unclear. CDR1 is SGHRS, CDR2 YFSETQ, per germline. Trimming shortened V by 0 bases and J by 2 bases, and 5 bases separated the two germline ends. The CDR3 consists of 13 residues. For the CDR3, the DNA is TGCGCCAGCAGCTTGGGAGTGCAAGAGACCCAGTACTTC. It specifies CASSLGVQETQYF. The full variable domain, rest sourced from reference TRBV5-1 and TRBJ2-5, is KAGVTQTPRYLIKTRGQQVTLSCSPISGHRSVSWYQQTPGQGLQFLFEYFSETQRNKGNFPGRFSGRQFSNSRSEMNVSTLELGDSALYLCASSLGVQETQYFGPGTRLLVL.

This chain uses TRBV5-1 with TRBJ2-3; the D gene is possibly TRBD1 (6 bases). The ends were cut back, 4 bases at V and 1 base at J, with 10 bases in the middle. The CDR3 spans 14 residues. Germline V gene lookup returns CDR1 SGHRS and CDR2 YFSETQ. In DNA form, the CDR3 reads TGCGCCAGCAGCCCGGGACACCGCACAGATACGCAGTATTTT. Protein sequence: CASSPGHRTDTQYF. Full variable domain (missing parts from reference TRBV5-1 and TRBJ2-3): KAGVTQTPRYLIKTRGQQVTLSCSPISGHRSVSWYQQTPGQGLQFLFEYFSETQRNKGNFPGRFSGRQFSNSRSEMNVSTLELGDSALYLCASSPGHRTDTQYFGPGTRLTVL.

CDR3 protein: CASTPRGGIHRIYGYTF. In DNA form, the CDR3 reads TGTGCCAGTACCCCACGGGGGGGGATTCACCGGATCTATGGCTACACCTTC. This sequence joins TRBV19 and TRBJ1-2; D is possibly TRBD1 (5 bases). Between the trimmed V and J ends, which lost 7 bases and 4 bases, there was a span of 25 bases. The CDR3 spans 17 residues. Looked up from germline, CDR1 is LNHDA and CDR2 is SQIVND (reference sequence). Complete variable domain (other parts from reference TRBV19 and TRBJ1-2): DGGITQSPKYLFRKEGQNVTLSCEQNLNHDAMYWYRQDPGQGLRLIYYSQIVNDFQKGDIAEGYSVSREKKESFPLTVTSAQKNPTAFYLCASTPRGGIHRIYGYTFGSGTRLTVV.

The chain combines TRBV10-3 with TRBJ2-3; the match to TRBD2 covers 16 bases. The V segment lost 6 bases and the J segment 0 bases; nucleotides outside the gene matches: 6. Looked up from germline, CDR1 is ENHRY and CDR2 is SYGVKD. The CDR3 length is 18 residues. The CDR3, as DNA: TGTGCCATCAGGGCTGGGACTAGCGGGGGGGCTAGCACAGATACGCAGTATTTT. Its protein is CAIRAGTSGGASTDTQYF.

The V gene is TRBV11-2, the J gene TRBJ2-3, with 7 nucleotides matching TRBD2. This CDR3 spans 16 amino acids. V shed 1 base and J 1 base; nucleotides not matched to a gene: 5. Germline loops: CDR1 SGHAT, CDR2 FQNNGV. This CDR3 reads CASSLGGRGGTDTQYF. The CDR3 nucleotides are TGTGCCAGCAGCTTAGGGGGGAGGGGAGGCACAGATACGCAGTATTTT.

This clone was counted once. The V call is TRBV9, the J call TRBJ1-1; tentatively, D is TRBD1 (6 bases). The CDR3 is 12 amino acids. Germline loops: CDR1 SGDLS, CDR2 YYNGEE. Trimming left V 7 bases short and J 4 bases short, with 11 bases between. Written as DNA, the CDR3 is TGTGCCAGCGGGCAGGGGACCACTGAAGCTTTCTTT. Its translation is CASGQGTTEAFF.

The V gene is TRBV18, the J gene TRBJ1-6; D may be TRBD1 (6 bases). The CDR3 consists of 14 residues. Germline lookup yields CDR1 KGHSH and CDR2 LQKENI. V dropped 6 bases and J dropped 10 bases, with 16 bases sitting between them. DNA for the CDR3: TGTGCCAGCTCCCAGGGGCGCCCAGGGTCACCCCTCCACTTT. Translated, it gives CASSQGRPGSPLHF.

The rearrangement joins TRBV28 to TRBJ1-1, with 7 bases identical to TRBD1. The CDR3 is 16 amino acids. The trim removed 7 bases at V and 0 bases at J, leaving 11 bases unmatched. The germline V gene encodes CDR1 MDHEN and CDR2 SYDVKM. The CDR3 DNA follows: TGTGCCAGCACTCCTTACAGGGGACCTATGAACACTGAAGCTTTCTTT. Protein sequence: CASTPYRGPMNTEAFF.

V and J are TRBV19 and TRBJ1-2; 8 bases line up with TRBD1. J was trimmed by 7 bases and V by 7 bases; bases with no gene match: 11. From germline, CDR1 is LNHDA and CDR2 SQIVND (reference sequence). This CDR3 comprises 14 residues. The CDR3 region is CASNPGGASFGYTF. The CDR3 DNA is TGTGCCAGTAATCCAGGGGGCGCTTCGTTTGGCTACACCTTC.

V is TRBV18 and J is TRBJ2-5; 8 bases agree with TRBD1. V trimming: 3 bases; J trimming: 2 bases; junction bases outside the gene matches: 14. The CDR3 sequence is 18 residues long. Germline V CDR1 and CDR2: KGHSH, LQKENI. CDR3: CASSPQGFGTGTQETQYF. The CDR3 DNA sequence: TGTGCCAGCTCACCCCAGGGATTCGGGACAGGAACACAAGAGACCCAGTACTTC.

This clone was recorded once. The gene calls are TRBV3-1 (or the pseudogene TRBV3-2) and TRBJ1-5; D not resolved. The CDR3 is 15 residues long. Germline loops: CDR1 LGHDT, CDR2 YNNKEL (reference sequence). V was trimmed by 4 bases and J by 3 bases, leaving 13 bases between them. The CDR3 DNA reads TGTGCCAGCAGCCCGGAGAGCGGTTACAATCAGCCCCAGCATTTT. Protein sequence: CASSPESGYNQPQHF.

The chain uses TRBV7-8 and TRBJ2-6; a weak D match, TRBD1 (6 bases). The V gene lost 5 bases and the J gene lost 0 bases, with 14 bases spanning the gap. The CDR3 sequence is 17 residues long. Germline V CDR1 and CDR2: SGHVS, FQNEAQ. The CDR3 sequence: CASSPRQANSGANVLTF. DNA for the CDR3: TGTGCCAGCAGCCCTAGACAGGCCAACTCTGGGGCCAACGTCCTGACTTTC. Drawing the rest from reference TRBV7-8 and TRBJ2-6, the complete variable domain is GAGVSQSPRYKVAKRGQDVALRCDPISGHVSLFWYQQALGQGPEFLTYFQNEAQLDKSGLPSDRFFAERPEGSVSTLKIQRTQQEDSAVYLCASSPRQANSGANVLTFGAGSRLTVL.

J is TRBJ2-3 and V is TRBV11-3, with D possibly being TRBD1 (6 bases). Deletions cut 1 base from V and 2 bases from J, with 10 bases between. Germline V lookup: CDR1 SGHNT, CDR2 YENEEA. The CDR3 covers 15 residues. The CDR3 DNA reads TGTGCCAGCAGCTTAGCCGGGACAACCACAGATACGCAGTATTTT. This gives the protein CASSLAGTTTDTQYF.